This T cell receptor beta chain derives from a study of T cells in Graves' hyperthyroidism and ophthalmopathy. Study-wide points: Before onset, by a median of approximately 5.9 months, the model predicted ophthalmopathy.

V was shortened by 3 bases and J by 7 bases, with 9 bases between the two germline ends. Germline CDR1 is SEHNR and CDR2 is FQNEAQ (reference sequence). The CDR3 length is 13 residues. Disease lasting under 3 months, a NOSPECS grade of at least 4, and a Clinical Activity Score of at least 3 were features of the ophthalmopathy patients. Fresh peripheral blood, about 10 ml of it, supplied the PBMCs. RNA transcripts served as the template for amplifying TCR beta CDR3 regions. In the first-round RT-PCR of the TCR CDR3, the HTBI primer set was used. TCRdb redid the calling of the multiplex PCR reads with MiXCR, one entry per CDR3 protein. This sample has hundreds of thousands of distinct CDR3 sequences, with 16% found just once. About this clonotype: Its specificity is unknown.

The sample consisted of blood. The chain is built from TRBV7-9 and TRBJ2-2; tentatively, D is TRBD2 (6 bases). The sequence derives from a woman in her thirties or forties with Graves' ophthalmopathy. The CDR3 DNA reads TGTGCCAGCAGCTTTCCGGGGGACGGGGAGCTGTTTTTT. Encoded protein: CASSFPGDGELFF.